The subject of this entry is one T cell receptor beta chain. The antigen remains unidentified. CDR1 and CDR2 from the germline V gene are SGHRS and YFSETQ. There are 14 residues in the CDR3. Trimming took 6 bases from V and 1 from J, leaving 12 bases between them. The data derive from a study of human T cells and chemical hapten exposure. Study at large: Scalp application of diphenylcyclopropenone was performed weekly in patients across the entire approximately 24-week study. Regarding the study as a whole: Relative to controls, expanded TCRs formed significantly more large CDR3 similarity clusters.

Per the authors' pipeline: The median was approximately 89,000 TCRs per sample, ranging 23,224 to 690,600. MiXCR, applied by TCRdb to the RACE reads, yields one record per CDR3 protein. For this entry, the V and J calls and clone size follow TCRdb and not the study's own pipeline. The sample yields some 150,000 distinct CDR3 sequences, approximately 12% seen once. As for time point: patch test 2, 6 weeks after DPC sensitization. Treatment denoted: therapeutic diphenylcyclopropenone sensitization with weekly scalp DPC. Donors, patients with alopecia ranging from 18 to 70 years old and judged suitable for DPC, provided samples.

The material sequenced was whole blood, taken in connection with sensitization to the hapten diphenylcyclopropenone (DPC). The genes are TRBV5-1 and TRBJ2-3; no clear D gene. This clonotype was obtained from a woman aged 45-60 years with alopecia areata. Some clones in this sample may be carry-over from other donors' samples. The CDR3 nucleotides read TGCGCCAGCAAGCACTCTGGGGGCACAGATACGCAGTATTTT. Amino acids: CASKHSGGTDTQYF.